One sample yielded the 7 T cell receptor beta chains listed below, sequenced in a study of post-analysis software for immune sequencing data. Whole-study results and caveats: Five TRBV segments, including TRBV5-6, TRBV5-1 and TRBV20-1, were more frequent in patients than controls.

Built from TCR beta cDNA, the libraries had unique molecular identifiers in them. TCRdb re-called the PCR reads with MiXCR, one entry per CDR3 protein. In the table there are hundreds of thousands of distinct CDR3 sequences, around 44% of which are singletons. Their antigens are not known. The sequencing input was blood. The receptor source for this set is a girl aged 10 to 17 with multiple sclerosis.

The chain employs TRBV20-1 and TRBJ2-3; tentatively, D is TRBD1 or TRBD2 (6 bases each). Germline values: CDR1 DFQATT, CDR2 SNEGSKA (reference sequence). This CDR3 has 17 amino acids. V lost 6 bases and J lost 3, with 25 bases in between. CDR3 residues: CSAPTGGRLGGTDTQYF. The CDR3 DNA reads as TGCAGTGCGCCGACTGGCGGGCGACTAGGGGGGACAGATACGCAGTATTTT.

The chain recombines TRBV6-6 with TRBJ1-4; unclear D gene. Germline CDR1 and CDR2: MNHNY and SVGAGI (reference sequence). The CDR3 has 14 residues. V lost 3 bases and J lost 5, with 10 bases in between. In DNA form, the CDR3 reads TGTGCCAGCAGTTATTGGACGGCGAATGAAAAACTGTTTTTT. It codes for CASSYWTANEKLFF.

The sample holds a few counts of this clonotype. This chain connects TRBV4-1 to TRBJ1-2; D gene uncertain. This CDR3 is 16 amino acids long. V was clipped by 3 bases and J by 0 bases, with 14 bases between them. Germline V CDR1 and CDR2: MGHRA, YSYEKL. The CDR3 nucleotides are TGCGCCAGCAGCCAGAGAGGGCAGGCAGCTAACTATGGCTACACCTTC. Its translation: CASSQRGQAANYGYTF.

The chain is built from TRBV7-3 and TRBJ2-3; 14 bases match TRBD2. This CDR3 contains 18 residues. V trimming: 5 bases; J trimming: 3 bases; junction bases outside the gene matches: 10. In germline, CDR1 is SGHTA, CDR2 FQGTGA. CDR3 coding DNA: TGTGCCAGCAGCCCTCAACCCCGACTAGCGGGGGGGACAGATACGCAGTATTTT. This translates into CASSPQPRLAGGTDTQYF.

The V and J genes are TRBV6-6 and TRBJ2-7, with 13 bases identical to TRBD2. Gene TRBJ2-5 matches the end of the DNA better, so the J call may be wrong. Germline values: CDR1 MNHNY, CDR2 SVGAGI (reference sequence). The CDR3 totals 15 residues. Here the CDR3 DNA reads TGTGCCAGCAGTTCATCGACTAGCGGGAGGGAGACCCAGTACTTC. Encoded protein: CASSSSTSGRETQYF.

The chain uses TRBV12-3 or TRBV12-4 and TRBJ1-1; weak D call: TRBD1 (6 bases). This CDR3 is built from 12 residues. The ends were cut back, 4 bases at V and 6 bases at J, with 9 bases in the middle. The CDR3 DNA reads as TGTGCCAGCAGTTCAGGGGCGGCTGAAGCTTTCTTT. Protein product: CASSSGAAEAFF.

V gene TRBV4-1 combines with J gene TRBJ2-5; 7 nucleotides align to TRBD2. The CDR3 length is 14 residues. V dropped 3 bases and J dropped 2; count of bases not matched to a gene: 3. The germline gives CDR1 MGHRA, CDR2 YSYEKL. CDR3 in amino acids: CASSQIGGQETQYF. The CDR3 DNA follows: TGCGCCAGCAGCCAGATCGGGGGGCAAGAGACCCAGTACTTC.